The 21 T cell receptor beta chains below all came from one sample that was sequenced in a study of shared clonotypes between healthy human individuals. Clones were read by immunoSEQ multiplex PCR, and TCRdb kept only the in-frame ones, dropping some. In the table there are around 2,100,000 clones, approximately 95% of which are singletons. CD45RO-negative cells were positively selected for CCR7, leaving out terminally differentiated effector memory CD45RA+ cells. Input material: naive CD8+ T cells sorted from blood. These TCRs come from a man aged 18 to 35 in good health.

This clone was recorded only once. The genes are TRBV7-6 and TRBJ1-2; D gene unclear. CDR1 is SGHVS, CDR2 FNYEAQ, per germline. The germline V and J ends were trimmed by 4 bases and 8 bases, with 8 bases remaining between them. The CDR3 runs 11 residues. The CDR3 DNA is TGTGCCAGCAGCTCGGGATTAGGCTACACCTTC. It yields the protein CASSSGLGYTF.

The chain combines TRBV5-1 with TRBJ1-1; D is unclear. V shed 0 bases and J shed 7 bases, with 13 bases lying between them. The CDR3 runs to 14 residues. Germline V gene sequence: CDR1 SGHRS, CDR2 YFSETQ. CDR3 in amino acids: CASSLDLGSFEAFF. CDR3 DNA sequence: TGCGCCAGCAGCTTGGACCTAGGGAGTTTTGAAGCTTTCTTT.

The chain joins TRBV11-2 to TRBJ2-7; 7 bases line up with TRBD2. The V gene's germline CDR1 is SGHAT and CDR2 FQNNGV. After removal of 0 bases from V and 4 bases from J, the junction contained 6 bases not matched to a gene. This CDR3 spans 15 amino acids. The CDR3 nucleotides are TGTGCCAGCAGCTTAGAGGCGAGTAGCGGGTACGAGCAGTACTTC. Translated: CASSLEASSGYEQYF. Full variable domain (outside the CDR3, taken from reference TRBV11-2 and TRBJ2-7): EAGVAQSPRYKIIEKRQSVAFWCNPISGHATLYWYQQILGQGPKLLIQFQNNGVVDDSQLPKDRFSAERLKGVDSTLKIQPAKLEDSAVYLCASSLEASSGYEQYFGPGTRLTVT.

The chain combines TRBV5-6 with TRBJ2-1, with D possibly TRBD2 on 7 matching bases. Per the germline V gene, CDR1 is SGHDT and CDR2 is YYEEEE. The CDR3 extends over 16 amino acids. V was cut by 0 bases and J by 8 bases, with 18 bases left in between. CDR3 sequence reads: CASSLATRGGRYEQFF. The CDR3 nucleotides are TGTGCCAGCAGCTTGGCCACGAGGGGGGGCCGGTATGAGCAGTTCTTC.

The rearrangement joins TRBV2 to TRBJ1-5; D unresolved. This CDR3 is 14 amino acids long. CDR1 is SNHLY and CDR2 is FYNNEI in the germline V gene. The V end lost 4 bases, the J end lost 1 base, and 8 bases lay between the germline ends. The CDR3 DNA sequence: TGTGCCAGCAGTGTAGGGATCAGCAATCAGCCCCAGCATTTT. As protein: CASSVGISNQPQHF. Looking up the rest from reference TRBV2 and TRBJ1-5 gives the full variable domain: EPEVTQTPSHQVTQMGQEVILRCVPISNHLYFYWYRQILGQKVEFLVSFYNNEISEKSEIFDDQFSVERPDGSNFTLKIRSTKLEDSAMYFCASSVGISNQPQHFGDGTRLSIL.

The chain employs TRBV4-2 and TRBJ2-7, with 9 bases aligning to TRBD1. CDR3 size: 13 residues. Per germline, CDR1 LGHNA and CDR2 YNFKEQ. J gave up 3 bases and V 7 bases, and 4 bases lay outside the gene matches. The CDR3 region is CASNAGQGYEQYF. The CDR3 bases are TGTGCCAGCAACGCGGGACAGGGCTACGAGCAGTACTTC.

The chain uses TRBV27 and TRBJ1-2; weak D call: TRBD1 (6 bases). The CDR3 extends over 11 amino acids. Trimming stripped 7 bases from V and 8 bases from J, with 11 bases between. Looked up from germline, CDR1 is MNHEY and CDR2 is SMNVEV (reference sequence). The CDR3: CASTGGAGYTF. CDR3 DNA sequence: TGTGCCAGCACCGGGGGGGCCGGCTACACCTTC.

In its sample, this clone was seen a few times. This chain links TRBV9 with TRBJ2-4; 9 bases agree with TRBD2. The CDR3 contains 16 residues. Germline V lookup: CDR1 SGDLS, CDR2 YYNGEE. V shed 4 bases and J 8 bases; nucleotides not matched to a gene: 13. Written as DNA, the CDR3 is TGTGCCAGCAGCCCTGGGGTAGCGGGAGAAGAGTACATTCAGTACTTC. This gives the protein CASSPGVAGEEYIQYF.

This chain joins TRBV7-8 and TRBJ1-5; D possibly corresponds to TRBD1 (5 bases). V shed 5 bases and J shed 0 bases, with 20 bases lying between them. Germline loops: CDR1 SGHVS, CDR2 FQNEAQ. The CDR3 spans 18 residues. The CDR3 region is CASSPTHIGADSNQPQHF. DNA for the CDR3: TGTGCCAGCAGCCCAACCCACATCGGGGCAGATAGCAATCAGCCCCAGCATTTT.

This chain joins TRBV7-8 and TRBJ2-6; unclear D gene. This CDR3 has 14 residues. V was cut by 5 bases and J by 3 bases, with 8 bases left in between. Germline V gene data show CDR1 as SGHVS and CDR2 as FQNEAQ. DNA of the CDR3: TGTGCCAGCAGCCCCGAGGATGGGGCCAACGTCCTGACTTTC. Encoded protein: CASSPEDGANVLTF.

The gene calls are TRBV5-1 and TRBJ2-5; a weak D match, TRBD1 (5 bases). CDR3 length equals 14 residues. CDR1 and CDR2 from the germline V gene are SGHRS and YFSETQ. Between the trimmed V and J ends, which lost 3 bases and 5 bases, there was a span of 14 bases. The CDR3 coding sequence is TGCGCCAGCAGCTCCGGTCAGGGTCTGGAGACCCAGTACTTC. It specifies CASSSGQGLETQYF.

The chain is built from TRBV11-2 and TRBJ2-5, with D uncertain. Germline-derived CDR1 and CDR2 are SGHAT and FQNNGV. This CDR3 spans 11 amino acids. The V end was cut by 6 bases, the J end by 2 bases, with 4 bases between. Here the CDR3 DNA reads TGTGCCAGCAGTGATCAAGAGACCCAGTACTTC. Residues: CASSDQETQYF.

The rearrangement joins TRBV28 to TRBJ2-2, with D maybe TRBD1 (6 bases). Germline V gives CDR1 MDHEN, CDR2 SYDVKM. This CDR3 spans 16 amino acids. Trimming left V 3 bases short and J 2 bases short, with 13 bases between. CDR3 coding DNA: TGTGCCAGCAGTTTCCGACAGGATTCCAACACCGGGGAGCTGTTTTTT. As protein: CASSFRQDSNTGELFF.

This chain connects TRBV27 to TRBJ2-3, with D uncertain. Germline CDR1 and CDR2: MNHEY and SMNVEV (reference sequence). This CDR3 has 17 residues. Trimming removed 1 base from V and 0 bases from J, with 14 bases in between. The DNA of the CDR3 is TGTGCCAGCAGTTTATTGGCCCTAACCCCTAGCACAGATACGCAGTATTTT. This encodes CASSLLALTPSTDTQYF.

A word on this clone: Since the CDR3 does not end with the conserved phenylalanine or tryptophan, this likely comes from a read error. The DNA is left out, because the CDR3 cannot be placed on it with certainty; the CDR3 is given as TCRdb lists it. This chain connects TRBV5-8 to TRBJ1-6. Inclusive of both ends, the CDR3 amounts to 10 amino acids. Germline CDR1 and CDR2: SGHTS and YDEGEE. CDR3 in amino acids: CASSWLTPIV.

Points on this clone: The sample contains more than one DNA sequence encoding this CDR3. The chain joins TRBV9 to TRBJ2-2; no clear D gene. With 3 bases removed from V and 2 bases from J, the gap between germline ends came to 5 bases. The CDR3 loop spans 13 amino acids. Looked up from germline, CDR1 is SGDLS and CDR2 is YYNGEE. The CDR3 loop is CASSGGNTGELFF. The DNA of the CDR3 is TGTGCCAGCAGCGGGGGAAACACCGGGGAGCTGTTTTTT.

The rearrangement joins TRBV29-1 to TRBJ2-2; 9 positions agree with TRBD2. J gave up 3 bases and V 4 bases, and 3 bases lay outside the gene matches. Germline V CDR1 and CDR2: SQVTM, ANQGSEA. The CDR3 consists of 14 residues. CDR3 sequence reads: CSVATSGYTGELFF. CDR3 DNA: TGCAGCGTTGCTACTAGCGGGTACACCGGGGAGCTGTTTTTT.

This clone has just one count. This rearrangement joins TRBV7-2 to TRBJ1-2, with D hard to call. V lost 5 bases and J lost 4, with 20 bases in between. Germline-derived CDR1 and CDR2 are SGHTA and FQGNSA. This CDR3 region has 16 residues. This chain's CDR3 is CASSPLGGESLYGYTF. The CDR3 DNA is TGTGCCAGCAGCCCCTTGGGCGGGGAGAGTCTCTATGGCTACACCTTC.

The chain employs TRBV6-1 and TRBJ1-1; D unresolved. The V and J ends lost 1 base and 1 base respectively, with 7 bases between them. The germline CDR1 and CDR2 sequences are MNHNS and SASEGT. The CDR3 totals 14 residues. The CDR3 loop is CASSEGEENTEAFF. The CDR3 DNA is TGTGCCAGCAGTGAAGGAGAGGAGAACACTGAAGCTTTCTTT.

The chain uses TRBV15 and TRBJ2-2; D remains unclear. The germline V gene has CDR1 LNHNV and CDR2 YYDKDF (reference sequence). The germline V and J ends were trimmed by 0 bases and 1 base, with 3 bases remaining between them. This CDR3 spans 14 amino acids. CDR3 sequence: CATSRERNTGELFF. CDR3 in DNA: TGTGCCACCAGCAGAGAAAGGAACACCGGGGAGCTGTTTTTT.

This clone has only one observation. The chain recombines TRBV6-6 with TRBJ2-1, with 12 bases fitting TRBD2. The junction had 3 bases not matched to a gene; V was cut back by 4 bases and J by 5 bases. Germline V gives CDR1 MNHNY, CDR2 SVGAGI (reference sequence). This CDR3 region has 15 residues. This CDR3 is CASSWTSGVHNEQFF. The CDR3 DNA is TGTGCCAGCAGTTGGACTAGCGGGGTCCACAATGAGCAGTTCTTC.